Listed here are 19 T cell receptor beta chains from one sample, sequenced in a study of Ad26.COV2.S vaccination and SARS-CoV-2 variants. The treatment denotes: roughly 19 received Ad26.COV2.S at low or high dose, single or two shots; five or six received placebo; per-sample allocation not given. The samples date from day 63 after the first vaccine or placebo injection. TCRdb's copy holds only in-frame clones and misses some; the assay was immunoSEQ multiplex PCR. The data show hundreds of thousands of clones, with about 87% seen just once and around 5.8% held by the top ten. The sample in question was peripheral blood, obtained in a trial of Ad26.COV2.S vaccine versus placebo. Receptors were obtained from a person aged 18-60 years who received the Ad26.COV2.S COVID-19 vaccine or a placebo.

V gene TRBV7-8 combines with J gene TRBJ1-1; D is unresolved. This CDR3 has 12 residues. V dropped 5 bases and J dropped 8 bases, with 12 bases sitting between them. Germline-derived CDR1 and CDR2 are SGHVS and FQNEAQ. The CDR3: CASSRTGGEAFF. The CDR3 DNA sequence: TGTGCCAGCAGCCGCACGGGAGGGGAAGCTTTCTTT. The full variable domain, its missing parts supplied by reference TRBV7-8 and TRBJ1-1, is GAGVSQSPRYKVAKRGQDVALRCDPISGHVSLFWYQQALGQGPEFLTYFQNEAQLDKSGLPSDRFFAERPEGSVSTLKIQRTQQEDSAVYLCASSRTGGEAFFGQGTRLTVV.

V and J are TRBV28 and TRBJ2-2, with D possibly TRBD1 on 5 matching bases. Deletions cut 1 base from V and 7 bases from J, with 10 bases between. The CDR3 spans 14 residues. Germline loops: CDR1 MDHEN, CDR2 SYDVKM. CDR3: CASSLSQGFGELFF. The CDR3 DNA reads TGTGCCAGCAGTTTATCCCAGGGTTTCGGGGAGCTGTTTTTT.

The chain carries TRBV21-1 and TRBJ2-4; whether TRBD1, the table's D call, matches the DNA was not checked. TRBV21-1 is an annotated pseudogene. The CDR3 spans 18 residues. This CDR3 is CASSKPGTRAFDKNIQYF. DNA of the CDR3: TGTGCCAGCAGCAAGCCCGGGACAAGGGCTTTTGACAAAAACATTCAGTACTTC.

This chain uses TRBV19 with TRBJ2-7, with 12 positions matching TRBD2. J was trimmed by 1 base and V by 5 bases; bases with no gene match: 3. The CDR3 length is 15 residues. Per the germline V gene, CDR1 is LNHDA and CDR2 is SQIVND (reference sequence). DNA of the CDR3: TGTGCCAGTAGTCTAACTAGCGGGGGGTCCTACGAGCAGTACTTC. Amino acids: CASSLTSGGSYEQYF. Full variable domain (remainder filled in from reference TRBV19 and TRBJ2-7): DGGITQSPKYLFRKEGQNVTLSCEQNLNHDAMYWYRQDPGQGLRLIYYSQIVNDFQKGDIAEGYSVSREKKESFPLTVTSAQKNPTAFYLCASSLTSGGSYEQYFGPGTRLTVT.

This rearrangement joins TRBV24-1 to TRBJ2-2; TRBD1 might be the D (6 bases). Germline assignment: CDR1 KGHDR and CDR2 SFDVKD. V was pared by 7 bases and J by 3 bases, with 11 bases between. This CDR3 is 14 amino acids long. The CDR3 reads CATRGAGDTGELFF. The CDR3 nucleotides are TGTGCCACCAGGGGGGCCGGTGACACCGGGGAGCTGTTTTTT.

This clone was seen a few times. This chain links TRBV16 with TRBJ1-2, with no clear D. V lost 2 bases and J lost 5, with 9 bases in between. There are 13 residues in the CDR3. Germline lookup yields CDR1 KGHSY and CDR2 FQNENV. CDR3 nucleotide sequence: TGTGCCAGCAGCCAAGGGCCACTTTATGGCTACACCTTC. Its protein is CASSQGPLYGYTF. Complete variable domain (other parts from reference TRBV16 and TRBJ1-2): GEEVAQTPKHLVRGEGQKAKLYCAPIKGHSYVFWYQQVLKNEFKFLISFQNENVFDETGMPKERFSAKCLPNSPCSLEIQATKLEDSAVYFCASSQGPLYGYTFGSGTRLTVV.

The chain links TRBV7-2 to TRBJ1-2, with D possibly TRBD1 on 6 matching bases. The germline V and J ends were trimmed by 3 bases and 11 bases, with 22 bases remaining between them. Germline CDR1 reads SGHTA; CDR2 reads FQGNSA. This CDR3 is built from 15 residues. The CDR3 bases are TGTGCCAGCAGCTTGGGTGGCGGGGGGCTCCCCAGGTACACCTTC. Translated: CASSLGGGGLPRYTF.

The J gene is TRBJ2-1, the V gene TRBV7-8; 16 bases line up with TRBD2. Germline trimming cut 5 bases from V and 9 bases from J; bases unmatched to any gene: 19. Germline V gene data show CDR1 as SGHVS and CDR2 as FQNEAQ. This CDR3 is built from 20 residues. The CDR3 protein is CASSLIRNPGLAGGLGEQFF. For the CDR3, the DNA is TGTGCCAGCAGCCTTATTCGGAACCCGGGACTAGCGGGGGGGCTAGGTGAGCAGTTCTTC.

The V gene is TRBV10-2, the J gene TRBJ1-2, with D hard to call. This CDR3 is built from 14 residues. Trimming shortened V by 2 bases and J by 5 bases, and 12 bases separated the two germline ends. Germline V gives CDR1 WSHSY, CDR2 SAAADI. The CDR3 protein is CASSELDRGYGYTF. CDR3 bases: TGCGCCAGCAGTGAGCTGGATCGCGGGTATGGCTACACCTTC.

The J gene is TRBJ1-5, the V gene TRBV7-2; D perhaps matches TRBD1 (5 bases). CDR3 length: 13 residues. The V gene lost 5 bases and the J gene lost 6 bases, with 11 bases spanning the gap. Germline V gene data show CDR1 as SGHTA and CDR2 as FQGNSA. The CDR3 here is CASSVSGTQPQHF. In nucleotides, the CDR3 is TGTGCCAGCAGCGTCTCCGGGACTCAGCCCCAGCATTTT.

This clone was seen only a few times. The chain joins TRBV12-3 or TRBV12-4 to TRBJ1-1, with 7 bases lining up with TRBD1. J gave up 1 base and V 8 bases, and 4 bases lay outside the gene matches. The CDR3 spans 13 residues. CDR3 in amino acids: CASPGQSNTEAFF. The CDR3 coding sequence is TGTGCCAGCCCGGGACAGTCGAACACTGAAGCTTTCTTT.

The count of this clone is one. DNA for the CDR3: TGTGCCAGCAGCCAAACTGCTAGCTCCTACAATGAGCAGTTCTTC. This gives the protein CASSQTASSYNEQFF. The chain combines TRBV3-1 (or the pseudogene TRBV3-2) with TRBJ2-1; D remains unclear. Germline V gives CDR1 LGHDT, CDR2 YNNKEL (reference sequence). V was cut by 2 bases and J by 0 bases, with 8 bases left in between. The CDR3 consists of 15 residues.

This chain connects TRBV27 to TRBJ1-3; a possible D gene is TRBD1 (6 bases). V lost 2 bases and J 0 bases, leaving 8 bases between the germline ends. CDR1 and CDR2 from the germline V gene are MNHEY and SMNVEV (reference sequence). CDR3 size: 15 residues. The DNA of the CDR3 is TGTGCCAGCAGTTTACGGGGGGCCTCTGGAAACACCATATATTTT. Amino acid sequence: CASSLRGASGNTIYF.

The chain combines TRBV29-1 with TRBJ2-6, with 7 bases aligning to TRBD1. The CDR3 sequence is 17 residues long. Germline CDR1 and CDR2: SQVTM and ANQGSEA. Unmatched junction bases numbered 13, after V lost 6 bases and J lost 2 bases. The CDR3 DNA reads as TGCAGCGTCTCCGGGACAGAACGTTATACTGGGGCCAACGTCCTGACTTTC. Protein sequence: CSVSGTERYTGANVLTF.

This chain joins TRBV15 and TRBJ1-1; D is undetermined. Germline CDR1 is LNHNV and CDR2 is YYDKDF (reference sequence). V lost 5 bases to trimming and J lost 2 bases, with 9 bases between them. This CDR3 has 13 residues. DNA for the CDR3: TGTGCCACCAGCGAGCGGGAAAACACTGAAGCTTTCTTT. Protein: CATSERENTEAFF.

The chain combines TRBV18 with TRBJ2-2, with TRBD1 matching over 8 bases. V shed 6 bases, J shed 5 bases, and the junction held 11 bases outside the gene matches. The germline V gene has CDR1 KGHSH and CDR2 LQKENI. The CDR3 covers 16 residues. The CDR3 DNA follows: TGTGCCAGCTCGCCAAACGCACAGGGGGGTACCGGGGAGCTGTTTTTT. Its translation: CASSPNAQGGTGELFF.

This chain links TRBV3-1 (or the pseudogene TRBV3-2) with TRBJ2-2; D unresolved. Trimming removed 4 bases at V and 6 bases at J, with 6 bases between. Germline values: CDR1 LGHDT, CDR2 YNNKEL (reference sequence). The CDR3 runs to 12 residues. The CDR3 DNA reads as TGTGCCAGCAGCCCGATTCCCGGGGAGCTGTTTTTT. It is translated as CASSPIPGELFF.

V gene TRBV9 combines with J gene TRBJ1-6; the D is unclear. Germline lookup yields CDR1 SGDLS and CDR2 YYNGEE. The CDR3 is 12 amino acids. The germline V and J ends were trimmed by 0 bases and 13 bases, with 8 bases remaining between them. In DNA, the CDR3 is TGTGCCAGCAGCGTAGTTGCGGGTCCCCTCCACTTT. Protein: CASSVVAGPLHF.

This chain connects TRBV5-4 to TRBJ1-3, with no clear D. The CDR3 is 13 residues long. V was trimmed by 0 bases and J by 1 base, leaving 2 bases between them. The germline V gene has CDR1 SGHNT and CDR2 YYREEE (reference sequence). CDR3 nucleotides: TGTGCCAGCAGCTTGGAGTCTGGAAACACCATATATTTT. It translates to CASSLESGNTIYF. The full variable domain, completed using reference TRBV5-4 and TRBJ1-3, is ETGVTQSPTHLIKTRGQQVTLRCSSQSGHNTVSWYQQALGQGPQFIFQYYREEENGRGNFPPRFSGLQFPNYSSELNVNALELDDSALYLCASSLESGNTIYFGEGSWLTVV.